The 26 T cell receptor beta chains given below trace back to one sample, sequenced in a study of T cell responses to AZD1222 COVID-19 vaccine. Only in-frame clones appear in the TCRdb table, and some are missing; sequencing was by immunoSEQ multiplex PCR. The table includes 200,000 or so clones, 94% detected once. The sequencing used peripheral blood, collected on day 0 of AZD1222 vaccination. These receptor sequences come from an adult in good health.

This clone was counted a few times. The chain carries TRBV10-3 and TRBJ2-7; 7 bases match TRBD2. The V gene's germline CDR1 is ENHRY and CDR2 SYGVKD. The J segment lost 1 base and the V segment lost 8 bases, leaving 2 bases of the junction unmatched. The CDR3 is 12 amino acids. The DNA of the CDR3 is TGTGCCATCGGACTAGATTCCTACGAGCAGTACTTC. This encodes CAIGLDSYEQYF.

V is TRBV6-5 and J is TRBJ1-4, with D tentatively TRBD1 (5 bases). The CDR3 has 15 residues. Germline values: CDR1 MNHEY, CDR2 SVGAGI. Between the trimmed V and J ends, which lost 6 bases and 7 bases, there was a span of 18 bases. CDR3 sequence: CASRPREGRVEKLFF. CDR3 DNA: TGTGCCAGCAGGCCCCGGGAGGGGCGAGTTGAAAAACTGTTTTTT.

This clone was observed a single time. The CDR3 DNA is TGTGCCAGCAGCTTAGCGGCCAAGAGTCATTCACCCCTCCACTTT. Residues: CASSLAAKSHSPLHF. The rearrangement uses TRBV7-9 and TRBJ1-6; no clear D gene. The CDR3 runs to 15 residues. V was cut by 0 bases and J by 8 bases, with 11 bases left in between. Germline CDR1 SEHNR, CDR2 FQNEAQ (reference sequence). Drawing the rest from reference TRBV7-9 and TRBJ1-6, the complete variable domain is DTGVSQNPRHKITKRGQNVTFRCDPISEHNRLYWYRQTLGQGPEFLTYFQNEAQLEKSRLLSDRFSAERPKGSFSTLEIQRTEQGDSAMYLCASSLAAKSHSPLHFGNGTRLTVT.

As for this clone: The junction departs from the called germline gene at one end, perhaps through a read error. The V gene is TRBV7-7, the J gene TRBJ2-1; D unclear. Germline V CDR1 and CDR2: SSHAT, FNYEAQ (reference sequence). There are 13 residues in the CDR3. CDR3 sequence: CASSLDLYNEQFF. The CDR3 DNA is TGTGCTAGCAGCTTGGATCTCTACAATGAGCAGTTCTTC.

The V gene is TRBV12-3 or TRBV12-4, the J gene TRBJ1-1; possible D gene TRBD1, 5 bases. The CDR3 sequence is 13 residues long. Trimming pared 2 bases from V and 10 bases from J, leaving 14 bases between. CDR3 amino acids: CASSLWTGGVAFF. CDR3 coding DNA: TGTGCCAGCAGTTTATGGACCGGGGGAGTAGCTTTCTTT.

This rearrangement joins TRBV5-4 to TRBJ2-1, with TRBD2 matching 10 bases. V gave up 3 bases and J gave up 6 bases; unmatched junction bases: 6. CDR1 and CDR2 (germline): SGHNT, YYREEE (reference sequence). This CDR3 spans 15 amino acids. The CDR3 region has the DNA TGTGCCAGCAGCTCCTGGACTAGCGGAGTCAATGAGCAGTTCTTC. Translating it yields CASSSWTSGVNEQFF.

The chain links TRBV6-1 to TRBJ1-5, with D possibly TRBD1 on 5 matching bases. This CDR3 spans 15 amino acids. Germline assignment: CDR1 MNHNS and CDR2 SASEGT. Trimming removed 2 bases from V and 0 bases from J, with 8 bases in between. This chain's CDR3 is CASSELGHSNQPQHF. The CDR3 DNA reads TGTGCCAGCAGTGAACTAGGACATAGCAATCAGCCCCAGCATTTT.

The CDR3 region has the DNA TGTGCCAGCAGCGTAGCTACCAGCGGAATACCCAATGAGCAGTTCTTC. Amino acids: CASSVATSGIPNEQFF. The chain links TRBV9 to TRBJ2-1, with D perhaps matching TRBD2 (5 bases). Germline loops: CDR1 SGDLS, CDR2 YYNGEE. Trimming left V 0 bases short and J 6 bases short, with 16 bases between. The CDR3 is made up of 16 amino acids.

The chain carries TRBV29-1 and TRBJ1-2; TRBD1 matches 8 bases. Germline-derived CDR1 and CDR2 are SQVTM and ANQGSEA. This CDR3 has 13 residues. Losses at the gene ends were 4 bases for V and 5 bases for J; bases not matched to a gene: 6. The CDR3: CSVVDRGLYGYTF. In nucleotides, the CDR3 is TGCAGCGTTGTCGACAGGGGTCTATATGGCTACACCTTC.

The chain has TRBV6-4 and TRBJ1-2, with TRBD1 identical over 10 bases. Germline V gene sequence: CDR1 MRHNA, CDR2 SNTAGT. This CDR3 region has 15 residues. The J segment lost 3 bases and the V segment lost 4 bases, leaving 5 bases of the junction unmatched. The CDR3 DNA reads TGTGCCAGCAGTGTTGGGACAGGGGCGCACTATGGCTACACCTTC. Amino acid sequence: CASSVGTGAHYGYTF.

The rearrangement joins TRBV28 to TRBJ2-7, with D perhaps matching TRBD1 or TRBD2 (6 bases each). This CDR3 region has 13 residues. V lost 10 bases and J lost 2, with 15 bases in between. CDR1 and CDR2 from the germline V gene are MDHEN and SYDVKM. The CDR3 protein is CAIRGTPTYEQYF. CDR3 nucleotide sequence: TGTGCCATCCGCGGGACACCTACCTACGAGCAGTACTTC.

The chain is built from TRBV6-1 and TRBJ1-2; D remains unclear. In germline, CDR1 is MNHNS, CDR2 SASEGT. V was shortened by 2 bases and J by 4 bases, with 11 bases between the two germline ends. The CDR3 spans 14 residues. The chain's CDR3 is CASSENTRGYGYTF. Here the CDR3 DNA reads TGTGCCAGCAGTGAAAACACCCGAGGCTATGGCTACACCTTC.

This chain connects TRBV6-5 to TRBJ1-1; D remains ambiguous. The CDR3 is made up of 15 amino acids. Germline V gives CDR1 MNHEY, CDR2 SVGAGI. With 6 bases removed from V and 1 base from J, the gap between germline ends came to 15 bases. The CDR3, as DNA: TGTGCCAGCAGATTGCAGGCGATACAGAACACTGAAGCTTTCTTT. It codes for CASRLQAIQNTEAFF.

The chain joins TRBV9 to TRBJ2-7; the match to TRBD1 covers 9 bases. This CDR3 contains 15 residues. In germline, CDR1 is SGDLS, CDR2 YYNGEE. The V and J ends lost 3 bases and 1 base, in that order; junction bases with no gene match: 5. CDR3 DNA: TGTGCCAGCAGCGAACGGACAGGGGCATCCTACGAGCAGTACTTC. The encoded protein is CASSERTGASYEQYF.

The DNA for the CDR3 is TGTGCCAGCAGTCCCCGACTAGCGGGATACAATGAGCAGTTCTTC. The encoded protein is CASSPRLAGYNEQFF. This sequence joins TRBV27 and TRBJ2-1; 11 nucleotides align to TRBD2. The ends lost 5 bases at V and 4 bases at J; junction bases unmatched: 4. CDR3 size: 15 residues. Germline V gene lookup returns CDR1 MNHEY and CDR2 SMNVEV (reference sequence).

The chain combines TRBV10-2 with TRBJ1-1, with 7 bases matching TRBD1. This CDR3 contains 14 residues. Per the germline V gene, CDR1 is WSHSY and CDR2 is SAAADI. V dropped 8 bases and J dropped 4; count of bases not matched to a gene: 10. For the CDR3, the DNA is TGCGCCAGCTCTGGGGAAAACAGGGGCACTGAAGCTTTCTTT. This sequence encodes CASSGENRGTEAFF.

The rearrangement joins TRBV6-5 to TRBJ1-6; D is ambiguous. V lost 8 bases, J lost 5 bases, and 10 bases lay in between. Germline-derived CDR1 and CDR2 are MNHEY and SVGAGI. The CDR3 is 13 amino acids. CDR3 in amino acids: CASRFRNNSPLHF. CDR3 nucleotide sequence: TGTGCCAGCCGATTTCGCAATAATTCACCCCTCCACTTT.

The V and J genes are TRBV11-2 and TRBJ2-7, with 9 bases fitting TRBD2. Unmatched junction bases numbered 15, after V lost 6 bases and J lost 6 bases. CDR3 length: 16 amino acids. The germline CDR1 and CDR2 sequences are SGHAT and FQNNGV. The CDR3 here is CASSDLSGSYLTEQYF. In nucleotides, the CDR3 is TGTGCCAGCAGTGACCTTAGCGGGAGTTATCTTACCGAGCAGTACTTC.

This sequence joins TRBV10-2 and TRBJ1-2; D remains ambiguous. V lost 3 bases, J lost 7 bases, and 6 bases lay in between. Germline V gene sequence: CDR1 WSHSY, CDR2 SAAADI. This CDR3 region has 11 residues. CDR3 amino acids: CASSDLLGYTF. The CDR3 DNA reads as TGCGCCAGCAGTGATCTTCTTGGCTACACCTTC.

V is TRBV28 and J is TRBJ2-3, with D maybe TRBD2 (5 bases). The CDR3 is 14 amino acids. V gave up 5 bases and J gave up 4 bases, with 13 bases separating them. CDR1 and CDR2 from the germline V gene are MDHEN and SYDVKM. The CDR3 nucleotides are TGTGCCAGCAGTGCTCTCGGAGGCGCAGATACGCAGTATTTT. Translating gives CASSALGGADTQYF. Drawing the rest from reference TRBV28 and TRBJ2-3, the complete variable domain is DVKVTQSSRYLVKRTGEKVFLECVQDMDHENMFWYRQDPGLGLRLIYFSYDVKMKEKGDIPEGYSVSREKKERFSLILESASTNQTSMYLCASSALGGADTQYFGPGTRLTVL.

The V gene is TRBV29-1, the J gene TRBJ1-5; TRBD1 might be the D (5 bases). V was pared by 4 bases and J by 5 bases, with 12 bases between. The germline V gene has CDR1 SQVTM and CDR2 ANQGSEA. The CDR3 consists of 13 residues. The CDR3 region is CSVGGLGDQPQHF. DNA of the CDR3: TGCAGCGTTGGGGGGTTGGGAGATCAGCCCCAGCATTTT.

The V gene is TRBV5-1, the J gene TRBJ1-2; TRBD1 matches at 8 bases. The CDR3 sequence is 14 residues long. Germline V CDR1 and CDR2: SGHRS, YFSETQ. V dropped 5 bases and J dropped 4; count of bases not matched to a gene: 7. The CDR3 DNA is TGCGCCAGCAGTGGGGACAGGCCCGTCTATGGCTACACCTTC. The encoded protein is CASSGDRPVYGYTF.

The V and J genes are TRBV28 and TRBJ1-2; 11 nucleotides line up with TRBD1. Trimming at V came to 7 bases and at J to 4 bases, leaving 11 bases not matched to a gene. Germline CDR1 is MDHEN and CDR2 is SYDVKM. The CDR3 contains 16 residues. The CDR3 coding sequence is TGTGCCAGCACTCCAAGGGCGGGACAGGGGGGCTATGGCTACACCTTC. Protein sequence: CASTPRAGQGGYGYTF.

The CDR3 region is CAWSPTTRNTEAFF. Written as DNA, the CDR3 is TGTGCCTGGAGTCCCACAACGAGGAACACTGAAGCTTTCTTT. The V call is TRBV30, the J call TRBJ1-1; D not resolved. The germline V and J ends were trimmed by 2 bases and 1 base, with 11 bases remaining between them. This CDR3 has 14 residues. Germline loops: CDR1 GTSNPN, CDR2 SVGIG (reference sequence).

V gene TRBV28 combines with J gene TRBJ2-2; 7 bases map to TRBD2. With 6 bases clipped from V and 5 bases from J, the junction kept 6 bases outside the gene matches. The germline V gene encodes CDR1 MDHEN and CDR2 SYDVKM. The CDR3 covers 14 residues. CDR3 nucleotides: TGTGCCAGCAGACCGGGAGGTGGGACCGGGGAGCTGTTTTTT. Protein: CASRPGGGTGELFF.

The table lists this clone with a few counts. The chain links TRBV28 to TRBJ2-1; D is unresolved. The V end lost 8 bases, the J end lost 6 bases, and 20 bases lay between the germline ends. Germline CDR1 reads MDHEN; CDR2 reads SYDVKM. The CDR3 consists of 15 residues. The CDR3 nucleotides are TGTGCCAGCTTTCGCCTTCCATCTACTGGCAATGAGCAGTTCTTC. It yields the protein CASFRLPSTGNEQFF.